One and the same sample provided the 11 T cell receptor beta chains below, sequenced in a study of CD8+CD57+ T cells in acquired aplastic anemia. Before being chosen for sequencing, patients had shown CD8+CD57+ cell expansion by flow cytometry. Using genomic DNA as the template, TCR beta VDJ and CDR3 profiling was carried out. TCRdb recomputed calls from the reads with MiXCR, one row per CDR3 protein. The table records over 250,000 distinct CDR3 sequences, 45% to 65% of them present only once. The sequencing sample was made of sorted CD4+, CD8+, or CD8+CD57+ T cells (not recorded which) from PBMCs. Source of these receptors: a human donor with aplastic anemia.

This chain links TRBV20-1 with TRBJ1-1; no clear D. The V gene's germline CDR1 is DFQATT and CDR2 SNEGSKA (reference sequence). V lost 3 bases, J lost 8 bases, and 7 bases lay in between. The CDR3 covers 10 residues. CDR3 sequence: CSASRLEAFF. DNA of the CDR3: TGCAGTGCTAGTCGACTAGAAGCTTTCTTT.

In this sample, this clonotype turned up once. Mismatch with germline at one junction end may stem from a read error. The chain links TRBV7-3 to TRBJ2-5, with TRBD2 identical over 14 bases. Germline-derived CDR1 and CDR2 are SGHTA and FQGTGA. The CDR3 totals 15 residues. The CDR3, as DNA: TGTGCCAGCAGCTATACGGGACTAGCGGGAGAGACCCAGCACTTC. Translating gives CASSYTGLAGETQHF.

The CDR3 is CASTVPGTGLGGYTF. In nucleotides, the CDR3 is TGTGCCAGCACCGTACCCGGGACAGGGTTAGGAGGCTACACCTTC. This chain joins TRBV7-4 and TRBJ1-2; 9 positions match TRBD1. Looked up from germline, CDR1 is SGHVT and CDR2 is SQSDAQ. The CDR3 runs 15 residues. J was trimmed by 8 bases and V by 7 bases; bases with no gene match: 14.

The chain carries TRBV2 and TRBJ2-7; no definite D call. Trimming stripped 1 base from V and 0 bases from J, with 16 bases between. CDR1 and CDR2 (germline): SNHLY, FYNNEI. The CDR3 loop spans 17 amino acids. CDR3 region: CASSEGPGERISYEQYF. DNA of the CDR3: TGTGCCAGCAGTGAAGGGCCCGGAGAACGCATCTCCTACGAGCAGTACTTC.

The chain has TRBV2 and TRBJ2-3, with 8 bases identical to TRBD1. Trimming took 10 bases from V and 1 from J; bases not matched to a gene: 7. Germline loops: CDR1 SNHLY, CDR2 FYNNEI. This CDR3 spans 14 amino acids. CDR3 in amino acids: CATQKGQGTDTQYF. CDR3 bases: TGTGCCACCCAGAAGGGACAGGGCACAGATACGCAGTATTTT.

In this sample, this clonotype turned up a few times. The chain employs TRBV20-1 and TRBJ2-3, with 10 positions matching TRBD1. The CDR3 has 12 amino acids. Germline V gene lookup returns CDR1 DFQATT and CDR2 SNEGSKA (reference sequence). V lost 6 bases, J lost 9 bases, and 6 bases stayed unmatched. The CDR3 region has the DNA TGCAGTGCCGGATTGGGACAGGGGACGCAGTATTTT. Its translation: CSAGLGQGTQYF.

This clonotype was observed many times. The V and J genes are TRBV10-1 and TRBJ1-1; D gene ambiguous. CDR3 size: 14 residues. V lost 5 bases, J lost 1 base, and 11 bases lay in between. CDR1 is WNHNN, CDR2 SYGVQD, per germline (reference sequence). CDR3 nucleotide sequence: TGCGCCAGCAGTCCAGCGGACGGGAACACTGAAGCTTTCTTT. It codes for CASSPADGNTEAFF.

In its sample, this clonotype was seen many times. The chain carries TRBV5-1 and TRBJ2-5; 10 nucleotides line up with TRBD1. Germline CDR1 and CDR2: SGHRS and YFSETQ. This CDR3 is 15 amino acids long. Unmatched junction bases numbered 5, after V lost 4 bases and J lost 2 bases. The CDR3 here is CASSLGQGLQETQYF. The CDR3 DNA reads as TGCGCCAGCAGCCTGGGACAGGGGCTTCAAGAGACCCAGTACTTC.

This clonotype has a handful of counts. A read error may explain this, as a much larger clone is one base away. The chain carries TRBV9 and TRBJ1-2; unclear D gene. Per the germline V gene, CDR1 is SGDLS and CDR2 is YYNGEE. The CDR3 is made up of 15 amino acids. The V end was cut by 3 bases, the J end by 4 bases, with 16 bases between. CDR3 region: CASSADLRGGYGYTF. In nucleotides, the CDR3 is TGTGCCAGCAGCGCAGACCTCCGTGGCGGCTATGGCTACACCTTC.

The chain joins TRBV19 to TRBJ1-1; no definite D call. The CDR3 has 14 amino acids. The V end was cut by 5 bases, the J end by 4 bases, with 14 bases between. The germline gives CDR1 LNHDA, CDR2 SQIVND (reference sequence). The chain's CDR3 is CASSQVAGGTEAFF. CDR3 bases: TGTGCCAGTAGTCAAGTTGCGGGTGGCACTGAAGCTTTCTTT. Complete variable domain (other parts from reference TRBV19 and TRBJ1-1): DGGITQSPKYLFRKEGQNVTLSCEQNLNHDAMYWYRQDPGQGLRLIYYSQIVNDFQKGDIAEGYSVSREKKESFPLTVTSAQKNPTAFYLCASSQVAGGTEAFFGQGTRLTVV.

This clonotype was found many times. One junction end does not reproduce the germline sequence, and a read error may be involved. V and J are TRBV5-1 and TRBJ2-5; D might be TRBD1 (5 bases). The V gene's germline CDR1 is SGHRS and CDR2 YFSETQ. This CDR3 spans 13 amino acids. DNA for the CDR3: TGTGCCAGCAGCCTGGGGCGTGGAGAGACCCAGTACTTC. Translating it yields CASSLGRGETQYF.